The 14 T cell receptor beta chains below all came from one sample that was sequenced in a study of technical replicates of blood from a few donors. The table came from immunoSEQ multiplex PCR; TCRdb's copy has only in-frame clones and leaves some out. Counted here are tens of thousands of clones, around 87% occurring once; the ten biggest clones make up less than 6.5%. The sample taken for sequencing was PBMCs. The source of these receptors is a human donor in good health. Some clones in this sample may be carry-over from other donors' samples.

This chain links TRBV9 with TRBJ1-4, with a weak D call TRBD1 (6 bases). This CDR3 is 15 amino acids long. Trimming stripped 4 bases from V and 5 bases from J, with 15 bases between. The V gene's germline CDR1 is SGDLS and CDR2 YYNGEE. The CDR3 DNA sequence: TGTGCCAGCAGCCTCACAGGGAATGAGAATGAAAAACTGTTTTTT. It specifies CASSLTGNENEKLFF.

The CDR3 here is CASSNRDLGRSPLHF. The CDR3 region has the DNA TGTGCCAGCAGCAACAGGGACCTGGGTCGATCACCCCTCCACTTT. This chain uses TRBV7-9 with TRBJ1-6; TRBD1 might be the D (6 bases). The CDR3 is made up of 15 amino acids. Between the trimmed V and J ends, which lost 5 bases and 10 bases, there was a span of 18 bases. Germline CDR1 reads SEHNR; CDR2 reads FQNEAQ (reference sequence).

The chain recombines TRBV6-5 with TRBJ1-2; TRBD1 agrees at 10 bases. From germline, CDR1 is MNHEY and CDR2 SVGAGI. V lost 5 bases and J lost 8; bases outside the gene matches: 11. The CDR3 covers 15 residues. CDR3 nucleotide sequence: TGTGCCAGCAGTCCCCGACAGGGGGCGCGTATCGGCTACACCTTC. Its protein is CASSPRQGARIGYTF.

The CDR3 sequence is CASSIPGGLASLEEKTQYF. CDR3 nucleotides: TGTGCCAGCAGCATACCGGGGGGACTAGCTAGTCTCGAGGAGAAAACGCAGTATTTT. The genes are TRBV9 and TRBJ2-3; 9 bases match TRBD2. V trimming: 4 bases; J trimming: 9 bases; junction bases outside the gene matches: 24. CDR3 size: 19 residues. Per the germline V gene, CDR1 is SGDLS and CDR2 is YYNGEE.

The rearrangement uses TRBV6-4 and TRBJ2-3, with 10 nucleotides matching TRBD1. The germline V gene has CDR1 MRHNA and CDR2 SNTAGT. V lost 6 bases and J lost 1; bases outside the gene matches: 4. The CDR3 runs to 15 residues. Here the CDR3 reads CASSGTGEGTDTQYF. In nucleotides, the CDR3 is TGTGCCAGCAGCGGGACAGGGGAAGGCACAGATACGCAGTATTTT.

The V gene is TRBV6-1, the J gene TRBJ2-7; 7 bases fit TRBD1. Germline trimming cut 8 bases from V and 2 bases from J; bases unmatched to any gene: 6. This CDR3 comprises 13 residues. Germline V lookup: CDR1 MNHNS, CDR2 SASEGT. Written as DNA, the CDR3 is TGTGCCAGCTCAAAGGACAGGCCCTACGAGCAGTACTTC. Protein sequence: CASSKDRPYEQYF.

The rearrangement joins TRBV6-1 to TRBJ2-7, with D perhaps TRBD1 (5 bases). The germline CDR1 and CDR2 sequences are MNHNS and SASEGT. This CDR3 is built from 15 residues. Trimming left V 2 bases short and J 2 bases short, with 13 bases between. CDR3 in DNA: TGTGCCAGCAGTGAATTCTGGGGCCAAACCTACGAGCAGTACTTC. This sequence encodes CASSEFWGQTYEQYF.

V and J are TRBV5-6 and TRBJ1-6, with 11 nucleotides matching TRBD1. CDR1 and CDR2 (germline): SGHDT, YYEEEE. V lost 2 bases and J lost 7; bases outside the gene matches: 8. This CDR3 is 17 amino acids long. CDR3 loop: CASSLRTGGAGNSPLHF. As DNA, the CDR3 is TGTGCCAGCAGCTTAAGGACAGGGGGCGCGGGGAATTCACCCCTCCACTTT. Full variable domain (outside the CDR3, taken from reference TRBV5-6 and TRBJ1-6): DAGVTQSPTHLIKTRGQQVTLRCSPKSGHDTVSWYQQALGQGPQFIFQYYEEEERQRGNFPDRFSGHQFPNYSSELNVNALLLGDSALYLCASSLRTGGAGNSPLHFGNGTRLTVT.

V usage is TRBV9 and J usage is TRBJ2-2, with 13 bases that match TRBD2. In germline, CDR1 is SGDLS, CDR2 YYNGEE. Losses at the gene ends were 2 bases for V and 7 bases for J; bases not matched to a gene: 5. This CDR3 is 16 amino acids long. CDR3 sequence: CASSVRLAGGVGELFF. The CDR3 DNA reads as TGTGCCAGCAGCGTTAGACTAGCGGGAGGAGTCGGGGAGCTGTTTTTT.

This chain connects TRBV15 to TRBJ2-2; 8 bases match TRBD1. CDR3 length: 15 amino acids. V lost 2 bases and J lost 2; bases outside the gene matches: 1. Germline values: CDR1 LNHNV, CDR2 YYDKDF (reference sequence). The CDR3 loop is CATSRQGANTGELFF. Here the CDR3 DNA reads TGTGCCACCAGCAGACAGGGGGCTAACACCGGGGAGCTGTTTTTT.

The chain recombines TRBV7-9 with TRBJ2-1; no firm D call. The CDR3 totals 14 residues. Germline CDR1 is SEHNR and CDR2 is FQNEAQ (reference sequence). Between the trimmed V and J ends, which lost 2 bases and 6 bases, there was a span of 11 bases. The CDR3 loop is CASSLTLDPNEQFF. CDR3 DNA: TGTGCCAGCAGCTTAACCCTAGACCCCAATGAGCAGTTCTTC.

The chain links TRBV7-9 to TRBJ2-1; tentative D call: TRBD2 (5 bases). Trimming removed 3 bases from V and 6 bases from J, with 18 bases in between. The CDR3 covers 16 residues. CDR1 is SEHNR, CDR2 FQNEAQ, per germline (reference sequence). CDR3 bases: TGTGCCAGCAGCTTTGAGACTCTCTTCGGGGTCAATGAGCAGTTCTTC. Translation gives CASSFETLFGVNEQFF.

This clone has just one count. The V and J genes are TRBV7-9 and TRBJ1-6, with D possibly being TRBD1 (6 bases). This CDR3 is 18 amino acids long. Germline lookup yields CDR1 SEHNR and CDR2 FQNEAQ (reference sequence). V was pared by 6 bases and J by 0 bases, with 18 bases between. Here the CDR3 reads CASRISAGGASYNSPLHF. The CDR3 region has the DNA TGTGCCAGCAGGATATCGGCCGGGGGGGCCTCCTATAATTCACCCCTCCACTTT.

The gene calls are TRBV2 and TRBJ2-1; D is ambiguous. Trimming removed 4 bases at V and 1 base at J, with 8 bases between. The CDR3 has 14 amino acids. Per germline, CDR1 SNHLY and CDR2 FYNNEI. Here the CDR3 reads CASSGDRSYNEQFF. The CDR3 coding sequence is TGTGCCAGCAGTGGAGATCGTTCCTACAATGAGCAGTTCTTC.